Described below is a single TCR beta chain sequence and its context. Repertoires were generated with immunoSEQ multiplex PCR, while TCRdb's copy carries only in-frame clones and drops some. The sample has 65,000 to 85,000 clones, 80% to 95% seen once. Deletions cut 1 base from V and 2 bases from J, with 14 bases between. The CDR3 extends over 16 amino acids. The germline V gene has CDR1 LGHNA and CDR2 YNFKEQ. This entry comes from a study of technical replicates of blood from a few donors. Sequenced material: T cells isolated from PBMCs. This TCR came from a human donor in good health. The chain recombines TRBV4-2 with TRBJ1-2; tentative D call: TRBD1 (6 bases). CDR3 protein: CASSQVQGGSNYGYTF. In DNA form, the CDR3 reads TGTGCCAGCAGCCAAGTACAAGGGGGATCAAACTATGGCTACACCTTC.